This is a list of T cell receptor beta chains from one sample in a study of T cell repertoires in cytomegalovirus infection. Each CDR3 protein is one row after TCRdb ran MiXCR on the reads. The sample records approximately 500,000 distinct CDR3 sequences, 15% to 20% being singletons. Sequencing was carried out using CD8+ T cells from PBMCs. The receptors were sampled from a human donor in good health (CMV status not recorded). Some clones in this sample may be carry-over from other donors' samples. Each CDR3 is given with its conserved first and last residue.

len: 15; v_gene: TRBV25-1; j_gene: TRBJ1-4; CDR3aa: CASSERDRGNEKLFF
len: 15; v_gene: TRBV7-3; j_gene: TRBJ1-2; CDR3aa: CASSFGTGDLYGYTF
len: 14; v_gene: TRBV7-6; j_gene: TRBJ2-5; CDR3aa: CASSFWGLEETQYF
len: 14; v_gene: TRBV10-3; j_gene: TRBJ2-1; CDR3aa: CAISEGQGNNEQFF
len: 16; v_gene: TRBV15; j_gene: TRBJ2-7; CDR3aa: CATSRATGSDSYEQYF
len: 18; v_gene: TRBV24-1; j_gene: TRBJ2-1; CDR3aa: CATSDGFPGQDPNNEQFF
len: 11; v_gene: TRBV10-3; j_gene: TRBJ1-2; CDR3aa: CAIRSNYGYTF
len: 13; v_gene: TRBV28; j_gene: TRBJ2-7; CDR3aa: CASSFDGSYEQYF
len: 14; v_gene: TRBV7-9; j_gene: TRBJ2-5; CDR3aa: CASSLARAGGTQYF
len: 14; v_gene: TRBV9; j_gene: TRBJ1-1; CDR3aa: CASNRGWVNTEAFF
len: 13; v_gene: TRBV20-1; j_gene: TRBJ2-2; CDR3aa: CSAPGLNTGELFF
len: 15; v_gene: TRBV6-1; j_gene: TRBJ2-2; CDR3aa: CASSGRRGSTGELFF
len: 17; v_gene: TRBV12-3/TRBV12-4; j_gene: TRBJ2-7; CDR3aa: CASSLTALTGEVYEQYF
len: 17; v_gene: TRBV6-5; j_gene: TRBJ2-3; CDR3aa: CASSYSVIVRGPDTQYF
len: 14; v_gene: TRBV12-3/TRBV12-4; j_gene: TRBJ2-7; CDR3aa: CASTLATDPYEQYF
len: 15; v_gene: TRBV24-1; j_gene: TRBJ2-1; CDR3aa: CATSDYIAGANEQFF
len: 16; v_gene: TRBV27; j_gene: TRBJ2-1; CDR3aa: CASSLSVAGGGDEQFF
len: 16; v_gene: TRBV7-9; j_gene: TRBJ2-2; CDR3aa: CASSGPRRPNTGELFF
len: 18; v_gene: TRBV11-2; j_gene: TRBJ2-1; CDR3aa: CASSSVVGTSGVYNEQFF
len: 16; v_gene: TRBV12-3/TRBV12-4; j_gene: TRBJ2-2; CDR3aa: CASSTSERRLGGELFF
len: 15; v_gene: TRBV6-5; j_gene: TRBJ2-7; CDR3aa: CASSYDAGGTYEQYF
len: 16; v_gene: TRBV12-3/TRBV12-4; j_gene: TRBJ2-7; CDR3aa: CASTSKWTESSYEQYF
len: 15; v_gene: TRBV7-6; j_gene: TRBJ1-1; CDR3aa: CASSPWGTGNAEAFF
len: 12; v_gene: TRBV7-9; j_gene: TRBJ2-7; CDR3aa: CASIASGTAQYF
len: 14; v_gene: TRBV5-5; j_gene: TRBJ2-1; CDR3aa: CASIAGQGYNEQFF
len: 19; v_gene: TRBV20-1; j_gene: TRBJ2-1; CDR3aa: CSARDKLAGGRGTYNEQFF